Below are 27 T cell receptor beta chains sequenced from a single sample in a study of OX40 agonist ivuxolimab in advanced cancers. Receptors were amplified or captured by the immunoSEQ multiplex PCR assay. TCRdb stores this immuneACCESS table with in-frame sequences only. Part of the clones is absent; in the studies checked, under half of the shortfall reflects unresolved V genes, and no reason is known for the rest. The sample has under 85,000 clones on record, 85% to 90% of them singletons. Together, the top ten hold more than 0.5% of the sample. Source: CD4+ or CD8+ T cells sorted from blood, taken in a trial of the OX40 agonist ivuxolimab. The receptors come from an adult with an advanced solid tumor such as melanoma, head and neck, liver or kidney cancer.

The CDR3 coding sequence is TGTGCCAGCAGCCGGGGACAGTTTCCCGGGGAGCTGTTTTTT. Protein sequence: CASSRGQFPGELFF. The J gene is TRBJ2-2, the V gene TRBV7-9; TRBD1 aligns across 7 bases. Germline V lookup: CDR1 SEHNR, CDR2 FQNEAQ (reference sequence). The CDR3 runs to 14 residues. With V trimmed by 5 bases and J by 6 bases, 6 bases remained unmatched.

The chain joins TRBV25-1 to TRBJ1-2; 10 bases agree with TRBD1. The V gene end was trimmed by 8 bases and the J gene end by 8 bases; junction bases not matched to a gene: 14. This CDR3 is built from 15 residues. Germline values: CDR1 MGHDK, CDR2 SYGVNS. The CDR3 reads CASHLPGQGVEGYTF. In nucleotides, the CDR3 is TGTGCCAGCCACCTTCCCGGACAGGGGGTCGAGGGCTACACCTTC.

The chain combines TRBV7-3 with TRBJ2-1; TRBD2 matches 14 bases. Trimming removed 5 bases from V and 7 bases from J; junction bases left unmatched: 4. Germline V gene data show CDR1 as SGHTA and CDR2 as FQGTGA. This CDR3 has 15 residues. The CDR3 sequence: CASSPGLAGGNEQFF. The CDR3 nucleotides are TGTGCCAGCAGCCCCGGACTAGCGGGAGGAAATGAGCAGTTCTTC.

The CDR3: CSVAGTAKQYYEQYF. The CDR3 DNA follows: TGCAGCGTCGCCGGGACAGCCAAACAGTACTACGAGCAGTACTTC. This chain connects TRBV29-1 to TRBJ2-7; TRBD1 aligns across 7 bases. This CDR3 is 15 amino acids long. Germline lookup yields CDR1 SQVTM and CDR2 ANQGSEA. The V segment lost 6 bases and the J segment 3 bases; nucleotides outside the gene matches: 14.

The gene calls are TRBV19 and TRBJ1-1; possibly TRBD1 for D (5 bases). Germline assignment: CDR1 LNHDA and CDR2 SQIVND (reference sequence). V lost 5 bases and J lost 1, with 8 bases in between. CDR3 length: 13 amino acids. The CDR3 sequence: CASSVGQNTEAFF. CDR3 in DNA: TGTGCCAGTAGTGTGGGGCAGAACACTGAAGCTTTCTTT.

The J gene is TRBJ2-1, the V gene TRBV10-2, with 12 bases aligning to TRBD2. This CDR3 has 18 residues. Looked up from germline, CDR1 is WSHSY and CDR2 is SAAADI. Germline trimming cut 0 bases from V and 6 bases from J; bases unmatched to any gene: 9. The CDR3 region has the DNA TGCGCCAGCAGTGAGTCAGGGGCTAGCGGGGGGGCCGCCAATGAGCAGTTCTTC. Protein: CASSESGASGGAANEQFF.

The chain is built from TRBV29-1 and TRBJ1-1; D possibly corresponds to TRBD1 (5 bases). The CDR3 is 13 amino acids. From germline, CDR1 is SQVTM and CDR2 ANQGSEA. V gave up 6 bases and J gave up 4 bases, with 15 bases separating them. The CDR3 bases are TGCAGCGTCCTCCCTAGGGGTGGCACTGAAGCTTTCTTT. This translates into CSVLPRGGTEAFF.

This chain uses TRBV18 with TRBJ1-5, with 11 bases that match TRBD1. Germline V gene lookup returns CDR1 KGHSH and CDR2 LQKENI. V lost 0 bases, J lost 7 bases, and 5 bases stayed unmatched. The length of the CDR3 is 16 residues. The CDR3 nucleotides read TGTGCCAGCTCACCACCGACCGGGACAGGGGGGCAGCCCCAGCATTTT. This translates into CASSPPTGTGGQPQHF.

The chain has TRBV19 and TRBJ1-6, with a tentative D call TRBD1 (6 bases). Germline CDR1 and CDR2: LNHDA and SQIVND (reference sequence). The ends were cut back, 10 bases at V and 6 bases at J, with 22 bases in the middle. This CDR3 region has 16 residues. CDR3 sequence reads: CATSRGGGSGNSPLHF. The CDR3 DNA follows: TGTGCCACCTCACGAGGAGGGGGGTCGGGTAATTCACCCCTCCACTTT.

The V gene is TRBV28, the J gene TRBJ1-6, with D maybe TRBD1 (5 bases). This CDR3 has 14 amino acids. Per germline, CDR1 MDHEN and CDR2 SYDVKM. The V end was cut by 2 bases, the J end by 7 bases, with 9 bases between. CDR3 nucleotides: TGTGCCAGCAGTTTAGGCAGGGCCAATTCACCCCTCCACTTT. Translating it yields CASSLGRANSPLHF.

Only a few counts were recorded for this clone. This chain connects TRBV6-6 to TRBJ1-6; perhaps TRBD1 as D (5 bases). Germline CDR1 MNHNY, CDR2 SVGAGI (reference sequence). This CDR3 comprises 13 residues. The V end lost 4 bases, the J end lost 11 bases, and 12 bases lay between the germline ends. The CDR3 loop is CASSSADTTPLHF. The CDR3 DNA reads as TGTGCCAGCAGTTCCGCGGACACGACACCCCTCCACTTT.

The rearrangement uses TRBV27 and TRBJ1-1, with a possible D match to TRBD1 (5 bases). Germline-derived CDR1 and CDR2 are MNHEY and SMNVEV (reference sequence). The CDR3 is 15 amino acids. The V end lost 5 bases, the J end lost 1 base, and 14 bases lay between the germline ends. The CDR3 sequence is CASSQFGTANTEAFF. The DNA for the CDR3 is TGTGCCAGCAGTCAGTTCGGGACGGCGAACACTGAAGCTTTCTTT.

This chain uses TRBV6-6 with TRBJ2-7; TRBD1 aligns across 9 bases. With V trimmed by 2 bases and J by 5 bases, 7 bases remained unmatched. The CDR3 is 15 amino acids. CDR1 and CDR2 (germline): MNHNY, SVGAGI (reference sequence). The CDR3 nucleotides are TGTGCCAGCAGTTACCAGACAGGGGGTATCCACGAGCAGTACTTC. As protein: CASSYQTGGIHEQYF.

The rearrangement joins TRBV7-2 to TRBJ1-2; D not resolved. V shed 4 bases and J shed 1 base, with 13 bases lying between them. The CDR3 contains 15 residues. Germline-derived CDR1 and CDR2 are SGHTA and FQGNSA. CDR3 sequence reads: CASSSDGKGNYGYTF. CDR3 sequence (DNA): TGTGCCAGCAGCTCCGACGGGAAGGGTAACTATGGCTACACCTTC.

The chain joins TRBV6-1 to TRBJ2-5, with 10 bases that match TRBD2. The CDR3 is 14 amino acids. Trimming at V came to 6 bases and at J to 4 bases, leaving 5 bases not matched to a gene. Germline V gene data show CDR1 as MNHNS and CDR2 as SASEGT. Here the CDR3 DNA reads TGTGCCAGCAGCCTAGCGGGAGAAGGAGAGACCCAGTACTTC. It is translated as CASSLAGEGETQYF.

The chain links TRBV27 to TRBJ1-1, with D hard to call. Germline-derived CDR1 and CDR2 are MNHEY and SMNVEV (reference sequence). The CDR3 length is 17 residues. Between the trimmed V and J ends, which lost 2 bases and 0 bases, there was a span of 16 bases. CDR3 coding DNA: TGTGCCAGCAGTTTAGGCCAGCGCCCCGACATGAACACTGAAGCTTTCTTT. Protein: CASSLGQRPDMNTEAFF.

This clone has a single count. The gene calls are TRBV18 and TRBJ1-2; D unclear. Trimming left V 1 base short and J 8 bases short, with 11 bases between. Looked up from germline, CDR1 is KGHSH and CDR2 is LQKENI. The CDR3 runs to 13 residues. The DNA of the CDR3 is TGTGCCAGCTCACCACGGGGATTTGAAGGCTACACCTTC. It translates to CASSPRGFEGYTF.

This clone was counted once. The chain joins TRBV13 to TRBJ1-2; 10 bases map to TRBD1. CDR3 length equals 14 residues. In germline, CDR1 is PRHDT, CDR2 FYEKMQ (reference sequence). Trimming took 5 bases from V and 8 from J; bases not matched to a gene: 8. CDR3 loop: CASSNRQGAGGYTF. CDR3 DNA: TGTGCCAGCAGCAACCGACAGGGGGCCGGGGGCTACACCTTC.

This chain uses TRBV27 with TRBJ2-7; 8 bases fit TRBD2. CDR3 length: 14 residues. The germline gives CDR1 MNHEY, CDR2 SMNVEV (reference sequence). J lost 2 bases, V lost 7 bases, and 7 bases had no gene match. The CDR3 region is CASTSGSIPYEQYF. The CDR3 DNA reads TGTGCCAGCACGAGCGGGAGTATCCCCTACGAGCAGTACTTC.

CDR3 sequence: CAISGEYTDTQYF. CDR3 coding DNA: TGTGCCATCTCGGGGGAATACACAGATACGCAGTATTTT. The chain employs TRBV28 and TRBJ2-3; a possible D gene is TRBD2 (6 bases). Trimming stripped 10 bases from V and 2 bases from J, with 13 bases between. The CDR3 covers 13 residues. Germline CDR1 and CDR2: MDHEN and SYDVKM.

The chain joins TRBV5-8 to TRBJ2-5; D possibly corresponds to TRBD2 (5 bases). Per germline, CDR1 SGHTS and CDR2 YDEGEE. Deletions cut 4 bases from V and 0 bases from J, with 7 bases between. CDR3 length: 13 amino acids. The CDR3 sequence: CASSPDYQETQYF. In DNA form, the CDR3 reads TGTGCCAGCAGCCCGGACTACCAAGAGACCCAGTACTTC.

J is TRBJ2-3 and V is TRBV30; the match to TRBD2 covers 7 bases. The germline CDR1 and CDR2 sequences are GTSNPN and SVGIG (reference sequence). After removal of 3 bases from V and 2 bases from J, the junction contained 8 bases not matched to a gene. The CDR3 spans 15 residues. This chain's CDR3 is CAWSTGLEATDTQYF. As DNA, the CDR3 is TGTGCCTGGAGCACAGGACTAGAAGCCACAGATACGCAGTATTTT.

The gene calls are TRBV7-2 and TRBJ2-1; 8 bases align to TRBD2. Unmatched junction bases numbered 7, after V lost 2 bases and J lost 7 bases. The CDR3 consists of 15 residues. Per the germline V gene, CDR1 is SGHTA and CDR2 is FQGNSA. The chain's CDR3 is CASSLTGGAGNEQFF. Here the CDR3 DNA reads TGTGCCAGCAGCTTAACCGGGGGGGCCGGGAATGAGCAGTTCTTC.

V and J are TRBV5-1 and TRBJ1-2; D is unclear. Germline-derived CDR1 and CDR2 are SGHRS and YFSETQ. CDR3 length equals 12 residues. V was cut by 2 bases and J by 8 bases, with 10 bases left in between. This CDR3 is CASSLTSGGYTF. CDR3 bases: TGCGCCAGCAGCTTAACCTCAGGAGGCTACACCTTC.

The CDR3 here is CASGLGQYNEQFF. Written as DNA, the CDR3 is TGTGCCTCAGGGTTGGGACAGTACAATGAGCAGTTCTTC. V usage is TRBV6-5 and J usage is TRBJ2-1; 7 bases fit TRBD1. V gave up 11 bases and J gave up 4 bases; unmatched junction bases: 8. CDR1 is MNHEY and CDR2 is SVGAGI in the germline V gene. The CDR3 length is 13 residues.

This clone was seen a handful of times. The chain links TRBV5-1 to TRBJ1-3; D gene uncertain. Trimming shortened V by 0 bases and J by 7 bases, and 8 bases separated the two germline ends. The CDR3 has 13 residues. Germline CDR1 reads SGHRS; CDR2 reads YFSETQ. CDR3 region: CASSLDHTNTIYF. The CDR3 bases are TGCGCCAGCAGCTTGGACCATACCAACACCATATATTTT.

CDR3 coding DNA: TGTGCCAGCTCACAGGGAGTCGGGGAGCCCCAGCATTTT. This codes for CASSQGVGEPQHF. The chain links TRBV18 to TRBJ1-5; no reliable D call. The CDR3 is made up of 13 amino acids. V dropped 4 bases and J dropped 8 bases, with 12 bases sitting between them. Germline loops: CDR1 KGHSH, CDR2 LQKENI. The full variable domain, with the rest looked up from reference TRBV18 and TRBJ1-5, is NAGVMQNPRHLVRRRGQEARLRCSPMKGHSHVYWYRQLPEEGLKFMVYLQKENIIDESGMPKERFSAEFPKEGPSILRIQQVVRGDSAAYFCASSQGVGEPQHFGDGTRLSIL.